The 24 T cell receptor beta chains given below trace back to one sample, sequenced in a study of long-term antiretroviral therapy in people with HIV (dated 2022 in TCRdb). The immunoSEQ hsTCRB v3.0 assay was used at survey level resolution to sequence the TRB variable region. This is the immuneACCESS table as TCRdb keeps it, with only in-frame sequences that have V and J called. A part of the clones is gone; compared with another copy, unresolved V genes explain less than half, and the rest is unexplained. This sample is represented by 20,000 to 25,000 clones; more than 65% of them were singletons. The ten largest clones capture more than 7% of the sample. This specimen consisted of unsorted PBMCs, obtained at the start of antiretroviral therapy. The receptors were gathered from a man in his fifties or sixties with HIV.

This clone was seen a few times. The V call is TRBV7-8, the J call TRBJ2-3; D unresolved. Between the trimmed V and J ends, which lost 4 bases and 1 base, there was a span of 3 bases. CDR1 and CDR2 from the germline V gene are SGHVS and FQNEAQ. This CDR3 comprises 12 residues. The DNA of the CDR3 is TGTGCCAGCAGCTCTGGCACAGATACGCAGTATTTT. Residues: CASSSGTDTQYF.

The V call is TRBV7-9, the J call TRBJ2-1, with 7 bases lining up with TRBD1. CDR3 size: 17 residues. V shed 2 bases, J shed 5 bases, and the junction held 12 bases outside the gene matches. Germline V gene lookup returns CDR1 SEHNR and CDR2 FQNEAQ (reference sequence). The CDR3 protein is CASSLRETGVRDNEQFF. The CDR3 DNA follows: TGTGCCAGCAGCTTAAGGGAAACAGGGGTTCGGGACAATGAGCAGTTCTTC.

V and J are TRBV5-5 and TRBJ2-1, with D perhaps TRBD2 (5 bases). The CDR3 consists of 14 residues. Trimming took 4 bases from V and 9 from J, leaving 17 bases between them. Per germline, CDR1 SGHKS and CDR2 YYEKEE (reference sequence). CDR3 loop: CASSRVGVKGEQFF. The CDR3 nucleotides are TGTGCCAGCAGCCGTGTCGGGGTGAAGGGTGAGCAGTTCTTC.

V is TRBV7-9 and J is TRBJ1-3, with D hard to call. Trimming removed 0 bases at V and 4 bases at J, with 4 bases between. The V gene's germline CDR1 is SEHNR and CDR2 FQNEAQ (reference sequence). The CDR3 is 13 amino acids. The CDR3 coding sequence is TGTGCCAGCAGCTTAGCAGGGGGAAACACCATATATTTT. It yields the protein CASSLAGGNTIYF.

This chain uses TRBV27 with TRBJ1-6; D is undetermined. Germline CDR1 reads MNHEY; CDR2 reads SMNVEV (reference sequence). The CDR3 covers 16 residues. Trimming removed 8 bases at V and 6 bases at J, with 20 bases between. CDR3: CASAWVFPGSNSPLHF. As DNA, the CDR3 is TGTGCCAGCGCTTGGGTCTTCCCGGGGAGTAATTCACCCCTCCACTTT.

For the CDR3, the DNA is TGTGCCTGGAGTGGGGGACGGGGGAGGTACAATGAGCAGTTCTTC. Protein product: CAWSGGRGRYNEQFF. The chain employs TRBV30 and TRBJ2-1; the D gene is possibly TRBD2 (6 bases). This CDR3 spans 15 amino acids. The germline V and J ends were trimmed by 1 base and 4 bases, with 14 bases remaining between them. Germline V gives CDR1 GTSNPN, CDR2 SVGIG (reference sequence).

This clone was detected only a few times. This rearrangement joins TRBV9 to TRBJ2-1; 8 positions agree with TRBD1. This CDR3 has 16 residues. Germline V gives CDR1 SGDLS, CDR2 YYNGEE. Trimming removed 3 bases from V and 8 bases from J; junction bases left unmatched: 13. CDR3 sequence reads: CASSAGTGQAGDEQFF. The DNA of the CDR3 is TGTGCCAGCAGCGCGGGGACAGGACAAGCCGGGGATGAGCAGTTCTTC.

This rearrangement joins TRBV28 to TRBJ1-2; D is undetermined. V lost 3 bases and J 7 bases, leaving 6 bases between the germline ends. The CDR3 extends over 11 amino acids. In germline, CDR1 is MDHEN, CDR2 SYDVKM. CDR3 loop: CASSLTGGYTF. The CDR3 DNA follows: TGTGCCAGCAGTTTGACCGGTGGCTACACCTTC.

The CDR3 is CASSPLEGVDEKLFF. CDR3 nucleotides: TGTGCCAGTAGTCCCCTGGAGGGGGTGGATGAAAAACTGTTTTTT. The J gene is TRBJ1-4, the V gene TRBV19; D is perhaps TRBD1 (6 bases). The V end was cut by 5 bases, the J end by 6 bases, with 16 bases between. Germline V CDR1 and CDR2: LNHDA, SQIVND (reference sequence). CDR3 length: 15 amino acids.

V and J are TRBV5-4 and TRBJ2-1; TRBD2 agrees at 11 bases. Germline V gene data show CDR1 as SGHNT and CDR2 as YYREEE (reference sequence). The J segment lost 5 bases and the V segment lost 4 bases, leaving 8 bases of the junction unmatched. The CDR3 consists of 16 residues. CDR3 residues: CASSQLAGGPDNEQFF. CDR3 in DNA: TGTGCCAGCAGCCAGTTAGCGGGAGGGCCAGACAATGAGCAGTTCTTC.

The chain recombines TRBV5-5 with TRBJ1-1, with D hard to call. This CDR3 has 11 residues. Looked up from germline, CDR1 is SGHKS and CDR2 is YYEKEE (reference sequence). V was trimmed by 6 bases and J by 2 bases, leaving 5 bases between them. CDR3 amino acids: CASTFNTEAFF. The CDR3, as DNA: TGTGCCAGCACCTTTAACACTGAAGCTTTCTTT.

The V gene is TRBV2, the J gene TRBJ1-1, with D possibly TRBD1 on 5 matching bases. V was clipped by 6 bases and J by 2 bases, with 13 bases between them. In germline, CDR1 is SNHLY, CDR2 FYNNEI. This CDR3 spans 14 amino acids. CDR3 protein: CASRPGPENTEAFF. CDR3 bases: TGTGCCAGCAGACCGGGGCCCGAAAACACTGAAGCTTTCTTT. Together with reference TRBV2 and TRBJ1-1, the CDR3 gives the full variable domain: EPEVTQTPSHQVTQMGQEVILRCVPISNHLYFYWYRQILGQKVEFLVSFYNNEISEKSEIFDDQFSVERPDGSNFTLKIRSTKLEDSAMYFCASRPGPENTEAFFGQGTRLTVV.

This clone showed up just a few times. The V gene is TRBV4-3, the J gene TRBJ2-1; D uncertain. The V gene lost 0 bases and the J gene lost 6 bases, with 9 bases spanning the gap. Germline V lookup: CDR1 LGHNA, CDR2 YSLEER. There are 14 residues in the CDR3. CDR3 region: CASSQDLGRNEQFF. The CDR3, as DNA: TGCGCCAGCAGCCAAGATCTAGGGCGCAATGAGCAGTTCTTC.

The gene calls are TRBV7-2 and TRBJ1-1, with D unresolved. The V and J ends lost 0 bases and 4 bases respectively, with 6 bases between them. Germline V CDR1 and CDR2: SGHTA, FQGNSA. There are 13 residues in the CDR3. CDR3 nucleotides: TGTGCCAGCAGCTTAGCCGTCGGCACTGAAGCTTTCTTT. Its translation is CASSLAVGTEAFF.

This clone was seen only once. The chain is built from TRBV28 and TRBJ1-4; D is uncertain. The germline CDR1 and CDR2 sequences are MDHEN and SYDVKM. V was shortened by 6 bases and J by 5 bases, with 13 bases between the two germline ends. This CDR3 contains 14 residues. CDR3 DNA: TGTGCCAGCAGACCCCCTTTAGCGAATGAAAAACTGTTTTTT. Translation gives CASRPPLANEKLFF.

This clone was observed a handful of times. The chain couples TRBV5-1 to TRBJ1-2; 9 bases match TRBD1. The CDR3 is 14 amino acids. Looked up from germline, CDR1 is SGHRS and CDR2 is YFSETQ. After removal of 3 bases from V and 7 bases from J, the junction contained 7 bases not matched to a gene. The DNA of the CDR3 is TGCGCCAGCAGCTGGACAGGGGAAGATGGTGGCTACACCTTC. It codes for CASSWTGEDGGYTF.

V is TRBV6-5 and J is TRBJ1-2, with D hard to call. The ends were cut back, 6 bases at V and 2 bases at J, with 10 bases in the middle. The CDR3 has 13 residues. CDR1 is MNHEY, CDR2 SVGAGI, per germline. CDR3 sequence reads: CASSRTGNYGYTF. The CDR3 region has the DNA TGTGCCAGCAGCCGGACGGGAAACTATGGCTACACCTTC.

The chain is built from TRBV28 and TRBJ2-7, with TRBD1 matching 8 bases. The J segment lost 3 bases and the V segment lost 7 bases, leaving 11 bases of the junction unmatched. The CDR3 loop spans 15 amino acids. In germline, CDR1 is MDHEN, CDR2 SYDVKM. This chain's CDR3 is CASISEGDRIYEQYF. In DNA, the CDR3 is TGTGCCAGCATTTCCGAAGGGGACAGGATCTACGAGCAGTACTTC.

This clone was observed a handful of times. The chain uses TRBV7-8 and TRBJ2-1; D call uncertain. The ends were cut back, 4 bases at V and 5 bases at J, with 9 bases in the middle. The germline V gene encodes CDR1 SGHVS and CDR2 FQNEAQ. This CDR3 region has 13 residues. CDR3 sequence: CASSSDQNNEQFF. For the CDR3, the DNA is TGTGCCAGCAGCTCGGACCAAAACAATGAGCAGTTCTTC.

The chain has TRBV19 and TRBJ1-2; D possibly corresponds to TRBD1 (6 bases). V lost 6 bases, J lost 4 bases, and 21 bases lay in between. The CDR3 sequence is 16 residues long. The germline gives CDR1 LNHDA, CDR2 SQIVND (reference sequence). CDR3 region: CASSRDMGIFGYGYTF. The CDR3 DNA sequence: TGTGCCAGTAGCCGGGACATGGGTATTTTTGGCTATGGCTACACCTTC.

This chain uses TRBV18 with TRBJ1-1; possibly TRBD1 for D (6 bases). Per the germline V gene, CDR1 is KGHSH and CDR2 is LQKENI. The V end lost 5 bases, the J end lost 0 bases, and 10 bases lay between the germline ends. This CDR3 region has 14 residues. CDR3 in amino acids: CASSKGQLNTEAFF. The CDR3 bases are TGTGCCAGCTCAAAGGGACAACTGAACACTGAAGCTTTCTTT.

This chain links TRBV27 with TRBJ2-7; TRBD2 is a possible D gene (5 bases). CDR1 is MNHEY, CDR2 SMNVEV, per germline (reference sequence). The CDR3 contains 15 residues. V dropped 2 bases and J dropped 6 bases, with 17 bases sitting between them. This CDR3 reads CASSLASGFQGEQYF. The DNA of the CDR3 is TGTGCCAGCAGTTTAGCGTCGGGGTTTCAAGGCGAGCAGTACTTC.

V usage is TRBV2 and J usage is TRBJ1-1; 8 nucleotides match TRBD1. V lost 1 base, J lost 6 bases, and 1 base stayed unmatched. In germline, CDR1 is SNHLY, CDR2 FYNNEI. CDR3 size: 13 residues. This CDR3 is CASSEVTGAEAFF. The CDR3 region has the DNA TGTGCCAGCAGTGAAGTGACAGGGGCTGAAGCTTTCTTT.

This clone appeared a few times. V usage is TRBV28 and J usage is TRBJ1-2; tentative D call: TRBD1 (5 bases). The CDR3 covers 15 residues. The V and J ends lost 6 bases and 4 bases respectively, with 18 bases between them. Germline V lookup: CDR1 MDHEN, CDR2 SYDVKM. The CDR3 DNA reads as TGTGCCAGCAGCCCCGTTGAGAGGGACTCCTATGGCTACACCTTC. This translates into CASSPVERDSYGYTF.